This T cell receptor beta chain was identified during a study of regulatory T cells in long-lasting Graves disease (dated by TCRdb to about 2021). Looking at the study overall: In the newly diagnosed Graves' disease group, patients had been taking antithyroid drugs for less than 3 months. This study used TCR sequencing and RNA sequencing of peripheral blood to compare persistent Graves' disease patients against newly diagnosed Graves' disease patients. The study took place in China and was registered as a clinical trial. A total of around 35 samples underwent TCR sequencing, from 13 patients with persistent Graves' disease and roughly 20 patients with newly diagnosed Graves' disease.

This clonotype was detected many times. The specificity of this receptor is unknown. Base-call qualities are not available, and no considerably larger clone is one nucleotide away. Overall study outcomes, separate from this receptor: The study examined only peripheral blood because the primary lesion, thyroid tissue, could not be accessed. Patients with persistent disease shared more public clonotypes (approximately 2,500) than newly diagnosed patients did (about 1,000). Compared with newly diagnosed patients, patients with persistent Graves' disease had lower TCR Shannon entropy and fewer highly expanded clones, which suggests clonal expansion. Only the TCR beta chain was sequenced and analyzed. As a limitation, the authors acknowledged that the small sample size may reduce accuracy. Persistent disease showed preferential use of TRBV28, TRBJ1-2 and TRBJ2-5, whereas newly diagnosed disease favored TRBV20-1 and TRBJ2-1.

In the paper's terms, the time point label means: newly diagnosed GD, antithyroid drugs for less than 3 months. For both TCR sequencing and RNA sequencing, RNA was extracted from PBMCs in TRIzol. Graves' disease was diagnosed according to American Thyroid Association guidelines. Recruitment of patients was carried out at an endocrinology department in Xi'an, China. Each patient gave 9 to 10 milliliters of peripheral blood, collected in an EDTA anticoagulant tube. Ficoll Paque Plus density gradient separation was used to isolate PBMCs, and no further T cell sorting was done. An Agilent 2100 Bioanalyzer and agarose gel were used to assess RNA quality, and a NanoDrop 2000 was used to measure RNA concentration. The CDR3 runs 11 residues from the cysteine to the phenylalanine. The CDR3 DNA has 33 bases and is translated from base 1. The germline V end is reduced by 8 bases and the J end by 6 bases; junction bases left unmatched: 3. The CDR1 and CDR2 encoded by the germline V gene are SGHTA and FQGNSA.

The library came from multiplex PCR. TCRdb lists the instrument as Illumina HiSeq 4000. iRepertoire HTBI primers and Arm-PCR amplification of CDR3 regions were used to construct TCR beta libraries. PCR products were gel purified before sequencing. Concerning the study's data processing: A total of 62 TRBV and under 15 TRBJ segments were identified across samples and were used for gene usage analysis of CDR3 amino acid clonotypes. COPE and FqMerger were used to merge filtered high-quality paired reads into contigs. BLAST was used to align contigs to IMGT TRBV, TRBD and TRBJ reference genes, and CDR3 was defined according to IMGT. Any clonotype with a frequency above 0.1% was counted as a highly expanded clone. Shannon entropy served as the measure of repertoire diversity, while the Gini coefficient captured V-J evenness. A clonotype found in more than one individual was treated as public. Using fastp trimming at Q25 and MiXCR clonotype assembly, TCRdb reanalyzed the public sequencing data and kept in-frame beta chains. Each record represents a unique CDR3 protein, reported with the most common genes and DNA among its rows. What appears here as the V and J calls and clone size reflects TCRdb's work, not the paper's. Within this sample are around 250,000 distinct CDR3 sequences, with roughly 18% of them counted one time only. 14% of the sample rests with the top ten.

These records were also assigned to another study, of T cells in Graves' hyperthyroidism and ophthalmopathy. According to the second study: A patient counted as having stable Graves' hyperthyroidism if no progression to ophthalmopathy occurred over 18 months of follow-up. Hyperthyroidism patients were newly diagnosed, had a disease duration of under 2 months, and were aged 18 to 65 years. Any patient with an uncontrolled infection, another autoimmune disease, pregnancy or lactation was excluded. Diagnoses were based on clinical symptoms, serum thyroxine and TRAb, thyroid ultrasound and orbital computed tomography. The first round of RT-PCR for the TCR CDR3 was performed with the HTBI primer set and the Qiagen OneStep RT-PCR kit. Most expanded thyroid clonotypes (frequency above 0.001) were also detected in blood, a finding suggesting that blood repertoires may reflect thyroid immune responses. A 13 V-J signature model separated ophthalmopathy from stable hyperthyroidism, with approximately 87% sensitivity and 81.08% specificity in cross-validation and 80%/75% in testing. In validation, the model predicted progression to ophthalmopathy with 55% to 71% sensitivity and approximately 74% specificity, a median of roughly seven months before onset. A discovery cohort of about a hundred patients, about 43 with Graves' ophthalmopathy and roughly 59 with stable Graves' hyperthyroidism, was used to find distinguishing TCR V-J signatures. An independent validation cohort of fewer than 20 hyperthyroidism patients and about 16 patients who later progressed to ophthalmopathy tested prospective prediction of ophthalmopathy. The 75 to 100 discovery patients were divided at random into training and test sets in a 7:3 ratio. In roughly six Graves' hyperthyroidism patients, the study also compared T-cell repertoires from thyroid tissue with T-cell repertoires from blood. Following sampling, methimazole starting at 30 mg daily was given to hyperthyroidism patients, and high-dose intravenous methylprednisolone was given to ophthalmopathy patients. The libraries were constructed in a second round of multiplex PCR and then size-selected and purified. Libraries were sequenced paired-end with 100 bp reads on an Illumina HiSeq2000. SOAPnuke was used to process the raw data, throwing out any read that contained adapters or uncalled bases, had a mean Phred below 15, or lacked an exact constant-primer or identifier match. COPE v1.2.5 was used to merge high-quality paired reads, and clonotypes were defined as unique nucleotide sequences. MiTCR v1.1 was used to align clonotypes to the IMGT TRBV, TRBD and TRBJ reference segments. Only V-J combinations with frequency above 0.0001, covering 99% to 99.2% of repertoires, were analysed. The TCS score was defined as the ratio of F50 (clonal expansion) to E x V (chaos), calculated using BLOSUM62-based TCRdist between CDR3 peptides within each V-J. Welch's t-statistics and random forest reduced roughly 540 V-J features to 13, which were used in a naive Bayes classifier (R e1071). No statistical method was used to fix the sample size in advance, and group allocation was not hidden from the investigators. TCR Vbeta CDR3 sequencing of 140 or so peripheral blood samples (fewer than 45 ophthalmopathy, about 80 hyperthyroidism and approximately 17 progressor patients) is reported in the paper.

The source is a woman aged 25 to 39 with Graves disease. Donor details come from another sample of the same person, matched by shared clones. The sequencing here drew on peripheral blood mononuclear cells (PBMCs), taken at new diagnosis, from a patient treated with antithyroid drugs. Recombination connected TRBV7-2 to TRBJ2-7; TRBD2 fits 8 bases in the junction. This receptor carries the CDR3 CASARGGEQYF. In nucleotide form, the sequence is TGTGCCAGCGCACGGGGGGGCGAGCAGTACTTC.